The T cell receptor beta chain described here comes from a study of T cells in Graves' hyperthyroidism and ophthalmopathy. Notes on the study in general: Model predictions of ophthalmopathy came a median around 6.5 months before onset.

Amplified TCR beta CDR3 regions came from RNA transcripts. First-round RT-PCR with HTBI primers amplified the TCR CDR3 region. TCRdb ran MiXCR on the multiplex PCR reads and lists one entry per CDR3 protein. Here the sample spans 550,000 to 600,000 distinct CDR3 sequences, roughly 17% being singletons. This clonotype was recorded at least ten times. The antigen is undetermined. Graves' hyperthyroidism was deemed stable given no ophthalmopathy progression within 18 months. Together with thyroid ultrasound, orbital computed tomography, serum thyroxine and TRAb, clinical symptoms were used for diagnoses. Using around 10 ml of fresh peripheral blood, PBMCs were prepared. Sample: blood. This clonotype was obtained from a woman aged 18-29 years with Graves' hyperthyroidism.

This CDR3 is CSADRREGPDEQFF. The CDR3 nucleotides read TGCAGTGCCGACCGGCGGGAGGGCCCGGATGAGCAGTTCTTC. The gene calls are TRBV20-1 and TRBJ2-1; TRBD2 matches at 9 bases. V trimming: 6 bases; J trimming: 8 bases; junction bases outside the gene matches: 11. CDR1 is DFQATT, CDR2 SNEGSKA, per germline (reference sequence). This CDR3 has 14 residues.